This T cell receptor (beta chain) was profiled in a study of blood T cell repertoires in COVID-19. Germline loops: CDR1 SGHAT, CDR2 FQNNGV. This CDR3 region has 14 residues. The V and J ends lost 0 bases and 8 bases respectively, with 13 bases between them. Assay: immunoSEQ multiplex PCR; the TCRdb copy retains only in-frame clones and omits some. The sample shows some 290,000 clones, just under 90% of them seen only once. The specimen sequenced was peripheral blood. This clonotype was obtained from a woman in her thirties with COVID-19, enrolled during active disease. The chain links TRBV11-2 to TRBJ1-1, with a tentative D call TRBD1 (5 bases). Here the CDR3 DNA reads TGTGCCAGCAGCTTAGACCACAGGTTACCCGAAGCTTTCTTT. It encodes CASSLDHRLPEAFF.